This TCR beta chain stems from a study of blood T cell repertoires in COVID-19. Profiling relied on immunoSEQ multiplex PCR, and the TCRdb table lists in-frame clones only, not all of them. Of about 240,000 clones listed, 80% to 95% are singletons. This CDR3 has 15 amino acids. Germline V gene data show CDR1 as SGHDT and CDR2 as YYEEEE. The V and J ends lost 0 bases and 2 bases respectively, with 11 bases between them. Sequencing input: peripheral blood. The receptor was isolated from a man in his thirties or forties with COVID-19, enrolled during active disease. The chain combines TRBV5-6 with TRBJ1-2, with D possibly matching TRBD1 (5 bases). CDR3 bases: TGTGCCAGCAGCTTGGGGCCGGGGGGAAACTATGGCTACACCTTC. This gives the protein CASSLGPGGNYGYTF.